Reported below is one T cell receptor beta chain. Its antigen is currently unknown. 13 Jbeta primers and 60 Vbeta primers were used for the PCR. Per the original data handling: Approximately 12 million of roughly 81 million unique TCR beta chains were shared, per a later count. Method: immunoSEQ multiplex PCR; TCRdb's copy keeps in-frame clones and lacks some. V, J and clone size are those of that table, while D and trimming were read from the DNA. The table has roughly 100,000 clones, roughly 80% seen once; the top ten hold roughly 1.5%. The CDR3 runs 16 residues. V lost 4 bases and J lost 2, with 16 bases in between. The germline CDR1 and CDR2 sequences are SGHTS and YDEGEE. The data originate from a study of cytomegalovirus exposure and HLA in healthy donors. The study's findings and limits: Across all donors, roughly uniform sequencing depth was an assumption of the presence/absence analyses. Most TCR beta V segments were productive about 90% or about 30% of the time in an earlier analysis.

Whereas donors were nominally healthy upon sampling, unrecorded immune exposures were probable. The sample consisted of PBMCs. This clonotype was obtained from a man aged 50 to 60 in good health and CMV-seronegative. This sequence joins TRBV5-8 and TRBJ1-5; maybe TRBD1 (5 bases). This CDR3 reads CASSHTSRGGNQPQHF. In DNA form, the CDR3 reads TGTGCCAGCAGCCACACTTCGCGGGGGGGCAATCAGCCCCAGCATTTT.